This T cell receptor beta chain was identified in a study of CD8+ T cells in alopecia areata. Treatment of the sample: oral pan-JAK inhibitor, 5-10 mg twice daily. Samples from alopecia areata patients were lesional scalp punch biopsies and peripheral blood. Whole-study results and caveats: Normal skin contains resident alphabeta T cells, and these are also sequenced in scalp samples. Tofacitinib delivered significant drops in scalp clonality and in expanded CD8+ clones among the top 100.

cDNA reverse transcribed from extracted RNA served as the sequencing template. Only in-frame clones appear in the TCRdb table, and some are missing; sequencing was by immunoSEQ multiplex PCR. The sample has some 120,000 clones; roughly 55% are singletons. This clone was counted a few times. The antigen remains unidentified. Germline CDR1 is SEHNR and CDR2 is FQNEAQ (reference sequence). V lost 5 bases and J lost 8, with 11 bases in between. The CDR3 covers 12 residues. Sequences were derived from CD8+ T cells sorted from blood, sampled at week 24, from a patient treated with tofacitinib. The chain recombines TRBV7-9 with TRBJ2-3; D is unresolved. The origin of this receptor is a human donor with alopecia areata. The CDR3 region has the DNA TGTGCCAGCAGCCCCGCGTTCGGTACGCAGTATTTT. This gives the protein CASSPAFGTQYF.